Shown below are 5 T cell receptor beta chains from a single sample sequenced in a study of PD-L1 blockade in urothelial cancer. TCRdb's copy holds only in-frame clones and misses some; the assay was immunoSEQ multiplex PCR. There are more than 95,000 clones in the sample; about 89% occur only once, and under 2% lies in the top ten. Time point described: peripheral blood 6 weeks after treatment start. The specimen comprised PBMCs, sampled around atezolizumab (anti-PD-L1) treatment. These receptors were taken from a man aged 55 to 69 with urothelial cancer.

The chain employs TRBV7-2 and TRBJ2-7, with D hard to call. V gave up 6 bases and J gave up 3 bases, with 15 bases separating them. This CDR3 contains 14 residues. Germline V gives CDR1 SGHTA, CDR2 FQGNSA. The DNA of the CDR3 is TGTGCCAGCAGTTCCTCCGGTGGTGTCTACGAGCAGTACTTC. Protein: CASSSSGGVYEQYF.

This clone was observed once. The chain couples TRBV19 to TRBJ1-5, with 8 bases lining up with TRBD1. The CDR3 has 13 amino acids. Per the germline V gene, CDR1 is LNHDA and CDR2 is SQIVND (reference sequence). J was trimmed by 5 bases and V by 6 bases; bases with no gene match: 3. The CDR3 protein is CASSQTGDQPQHF. In DNA form, the CDR3 reads TGTGCCAGTAGCCAGACAGGGGATCAGCCCCAGCATTTT.

The V gene is TRBV5-6, the J gene TRBJ2-2; TRBD2 is a possible D gene (5 bases). Germline CDR1 is SGHDT and CDR2 is YYEEEE. V was cut by 2 bases and J by 3 bases, with 11 bases left in between. This CDR3 is built from 15 residues. The CDR3 region is CASSFGNSYTGELFF. The CDR3, as DNA: TGTGCCAGCAGCTTCGGGAACAGCTACACCGGGGAGCTGTTTTTT.

The rearrangement joins TRBV21-1 to TRBJ2-7; no check of the table's D call, TRBD2, against the DNA was made. TRBV21-1 is deemed a pseudogene. The CDR3 runs to 14 residues. CDR3 residues: CASSGAGKAYEQYF. The DNA for the CDR3 is TGTGCCAGCAGCGGGGCGGGGAAGGCCTACGAGCAGTACTTC.

This clone showed up just a few times. The genes are TRBV9 and TRBJ2-7, with D possibly TRBD1 on 6 matching bases. Per germline, CDR1 SGDLS and CDR2 YYNGEE. The CDR3 runs 14 residues. Trimming left V 2 bases short and J 9 bases short, with 18 bases between. The CDR3: CASSVPPQGSVQYF. The CDR3 DNA reads TGTGCCAGCAGCGTCCCCCCTCAGGGGAGTGTGCAGTACTTC.